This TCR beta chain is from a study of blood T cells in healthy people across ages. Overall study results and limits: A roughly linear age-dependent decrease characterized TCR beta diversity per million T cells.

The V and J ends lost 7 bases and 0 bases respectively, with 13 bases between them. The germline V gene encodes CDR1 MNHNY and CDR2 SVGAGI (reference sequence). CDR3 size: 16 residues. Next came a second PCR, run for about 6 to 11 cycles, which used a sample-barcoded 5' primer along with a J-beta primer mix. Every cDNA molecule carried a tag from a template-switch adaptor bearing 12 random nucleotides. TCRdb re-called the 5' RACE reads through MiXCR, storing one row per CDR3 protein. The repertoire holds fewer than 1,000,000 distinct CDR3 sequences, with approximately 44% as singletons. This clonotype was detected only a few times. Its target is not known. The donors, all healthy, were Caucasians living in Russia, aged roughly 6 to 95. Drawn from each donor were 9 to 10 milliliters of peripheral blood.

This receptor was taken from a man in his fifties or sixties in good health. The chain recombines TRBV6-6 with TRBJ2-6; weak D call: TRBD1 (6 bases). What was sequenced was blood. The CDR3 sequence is CASKRDTSSGANVLTF. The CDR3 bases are TGTGCCAGCAAACGGGACACCAGCTCTGGGGCCAACGTCCTGACTTTC.